This note documents a single TCR beta chain sequence. The antigen remains undetermined. The data were obtained in a study of cytomegalovirus exposure and HLA in healthy donors. General study findings and limits: In most subjects, TCR beta sequences reportedly gave accurate predictions of HLA-A and HLA-B alleles.

PCR employed 60 Vbeta and 13 Jbeta primers. Some clones are missing from TCRdb's copy, which holds only in-frame ones; the method was immunoSEQ multiplex PCR. Among fewer than 200,000 clones listed, over 65% were seen once. V lost 6 bases and J lost 4; bases outside the gene matches: 4. The CDR3 sequence is 14 residues long. CDR1 LNHDA and CDR2 SQIVND come from the germline V gene (reference sequence). V gene TRBV19 combines with J gene TRBJ2-3, with TRBD1 matching over 10 bases. The TCR comes from a woman in her twenties or thirties in good health and CMV-seronegative. Source material: PBMCs. The DNA of the CDR3 is TGTGCCAGTAGCCGACAGGGGGCGGCAGATACGCAGTATTTT. It codes for CASSRQGAADTQYF.